Listed here are 31 T cell receptor beta chains from one sample, sequenced in a study of shared clonotypes between healthy human individuals. The repertoire was sequenced with immunoSEQ multiplex PCR; TCRdb's copy has only in-frame clones and lacks some. The sample holds about 610,000 clones; 95% to 96% are singletons and the top ten take 0.095% to 0.13%. As defined, naive CD8 cells were CD45RO-negative and positively selected for CCR7, with terminally differentiated effector memory CD45RA+ cells excluded. Sequenced input: naive CD8+ T cells sorted from blood. These receptors all stem from a woman in her twenties or thirties in good health.

The chain links TRBV5-4 to TRBJ2-1; 10 bases fit TRBD2. The CDR3 spans 15 residues. V lost 3 bases, J lost 3 bases, and 3 bases stayed unmatched. Germline CDR1 reads SGHNT; CDR2 reads YYREEE (reference sequence). DNA of the CDR3: TGTGCCAGCAGCTCAAGCGGGAGGGACTACAATGAGCAGTTCTTC. Amino acid sequence: CASSSSGRDYNEQFF.

This clone was counted a single time. This chain connects TRBV6-5 to TRBJ2-3, with 8 bases matching TRBD2. Losses at the gene ends were 5 bases for V and 1 base for J; bases not matched to a gene: 5. The CDR3 extends over 15 amino acids. Germline lookup yields CDR1 MNHEY and CDR2 SVGAGI. The CDR3 DNA is TGTGCCAGCAGTACCGGGACTAGGGGCACAGATACGCAGTATTTT. Protein product: CASSTGTRGTDTQYF.

The CDR3 DNA reads TGTGCCAGCAGCCCTGGGACGGACTCCTACAATGAGCAGTTCTTC. This gives the protein CASSPGTDSYNEQFF. This chain connects TRBV11-3 to TRBJ2-1; D is possibly TRBD1 or TRBD2 (5 bases each). Trimming removed 5 bases from V and 0 bases from J, with 11 bases in between. Germline CDR1 is SGHNT and CDR2 is YENEEA. This CDR3 contains 15 residues.

The genes are TRBV7-9 and TRBJ2-3; D not resolved. The germline V and J ends were trimmed by 5 bases and 6 bases, with 27 bases remaining between them. Looked up from germline, CDR1 is SEHNR and CDR2 is FQNEAQ (reference sequence). The CDR3 is made up of 18 amino acids. The CDR3 DNA reads as TGTGCCAGCAGCGACCCATTTTACGTCGGACCGGCCCGGGATACGCAGTATTTT. Translating it yields CASSDPFYVGPARDTQYF.

This sequence joins TRBV5-6 and TRBJ2-1; maybe TRBD2 (5 bases). The CDR3 has 13 residues. CDR1 and CDR2 (germline): SGHDT, YYEEEE. V was trimmed by 4 bases and J by 2 bases, leaving 7 bases between them. This chain's CDR3 is CASSPGAYNEQFF. For the CDR3, the DNA is TGTGCCAGCAGCCCCGGGGCCTACAATGAGCAGTTCTTC.

This clone was detected once. The chain links TRBV28 to TRBJ2-3; 12 bases align to TRBD2. The V segment lost 8 bases and the J segment 1 base; nucleotides outside the gene matches: 13. Germline assignment: CDR1 MDHEN and CDR2 SYDVKM. This CDR3 is 18 amino acids long. This CDR3 is CASSSGGGSGRGTDTQYF. DNA of the CDR3: TGTGCCAGCTCTAGCGGGGGGGGGAGCGGGAGAGGCACAGATACGCAGTATTTT.

The chain joins TRBV27 to TRBJ1-4, with D perhaps matching TRBD1 (5 bases). This CDR3 is built from 15 residues. V was shortened by 7 bases and J by 0 bases, with 12 bases between the two germline ends. In germline, CDR1 is MNHEY, CDR2 SMNVEV (reference sequence). CDR3 bases: TGTGCCAGCACTGAGTTGGGGGCAACTAATGAAAAACTGTTTTTT. As protein: CASTELGATNEKLFF.

This chain connects TRBV27 to TRBJ1-5, with a tentative D call TRBD1 (6 bases). This CDR3 is built from 16 residues. V was clipped by 5 bases and J by 5 bases, with 19 bases between them. Germline V gives CDR1 MNHEY, CDR2 SMNVEV (reference sequence). The CDR3 loop is CASSRTPGAWDQPQHF. CDR3 nucleotide sequence: TGTGCCAGCAGTCGCACCCCAGGGGCGTGGGATCAGCCCCAGCATTTT.

The chain recombines TRBV30 with TRBJ2-3, with D perhaps TRBD1 or TRBD2 (8 bases each). Per germline, CDR1 GTSNPN and CDR2 SVGIG (reference sequence). CDR3 length equals 18 residues. V was clipped by 5 bases and J by 3 bases, with 27 bases between them. The CDR3 protein is CAWGQGRREAVVTDTQYF. The CDR3 coding sequence is TGTGCCTGGGGACAGGGCAGGCGGGAGGCGGTTGTAACAGATACGCAGTATTTT.

This chain connects TRBV15 to TRBJ2-2, with 9 bases fitting TRBD1. The CDR3 has 17 amino acids. The germline CDR1 and CDR2 sequences are LNHNV and YYDKDF (reference sequence). J gave up 4 bases and V 4 bases, and 10 bases lay outside the gene matches. The CDR3 reads CATSTTPGQGSTGELFF. In DNA, the CDR3 is TGTGCCACCAGCACAACCCCGGGACAGGGTTCCACCGGGGAGCTGTTTTTT.

The chain combines TRBV13 with TRBJ1-5; 8 nucleotides agree with TRBD1. The CDR3 loop spans 15 amino acids. Germline V lookup: CDR1 PRHDT, CDR2 FYEKMQ (reference sequence). Unmatched junction bases numbered 6, after V lost 5 bases and J lost 3 bases. CDR3 loop: CASSLGRGPNQPQHF. DNA for the CDR3: TGTGCCAGCAGCCTGGGCAGGGGGCCCAATCAGCCCCAGCATTTT.

As concerns this clone: The same CDR3 can be traced to other DNA sequences in this sample. The chain is built from TRBV5-6 and TRBJ2-2; TRBD2 agrees at 10 bases. Germline V gives CDR1 SGHDT, CDR2 YYEEEE. Trimming at V came to 0 bases and at J to 5 bases, leaving 4 bases not matched to a gene. The CDR3 spans 16 residues. The CDR3 is CASSLELAGHTGELFF. CDR3 bases: TGTGCCAGCAGCTTGGAACTAGCGGGACATACCGGGGAGCTGTTTTTT. Looking up the rest from reference TRBV5-6 and TRBJ2-2 gives the full variable domain: DAGVTQSPTHLIKTRGQQVTLRCSPKSGHDTVSWYQQALGQGPQFIFQYYEEEERQRGNFPDRFSGHQFPNYSSELNVNALLLGDSALYLCASSLELAGHTGELFFGEGSRLTVL.

This clone occurred once. The gene calls are TRBV7-2 and TRBJ2-7, with TRBD2 matching 8 bases. Germline lookup yields CDR1 SGHTA and CDR2 FQGNSA. The junction had 21 bases not matched to a gene; V was cut back by 5 bases and J by 6 bases. This CDR3 comprises 18 residues. This CDR3 reads CASSPADSTSEEGGEQYF. In nucleotides, the CDR3 is TGTGCCAGCAGCCCCGCCGATTCGACTAGCGAGGAGGGTGGCGAGCAGTACTTC.

The sample holds one count of this clone. The gene calls are TRBV7-2 and TRBJ2-7; possibly TRBD2 for D (5 bases). CDR3 length: 14 residues. CDR1 and CDR2 (germline): SGHTA, FQGNSA. Trimming cost V 0 bases and J 4 bases, with 10 bases left between them. CDR3 amino acids: CASSLAGAAYEQYF. The CDR3 coding sequence is TGTGCCAGCAGCTTAGCGGGAGCTGCTTACGAGCAGTACTTC.

The chain uses TRBV5-6 and TRBJ2-7; maybe TRBD2 (6 bases). CDR3 length equals 12 residues. Germline CDR1 SGHDT, CDR2 YYEEEE. V was clipped by 1 base and J by 6 bases, with 8 bases between them. CDR3 in DNA: TGTGCCAGCAGCTTGTTGGGGGGCGAGCAGTACTTC. Its protein product is CASSLLGGEQYF.

On this clone itself: In the same sample, other DNA sequences code for this CDR3. The rearrangement uses TRBV27 and TRBJ1-1; no clear D gene. Per germline, CDR1 MNHEY and CDR2 SMNVEV (reference sequence). This CDR3 comprises 15 residues. V dropped 3 bases and J dropped 1 base, with 12 bases sitting between them. CDR3 in amino acids: CASSFGAGANTEAFF. CDR3 DNA sequence: TGTGCCAGCAGTTTTGGCGCAGGAGCGAACACTGAAGCTTTCTTT.

The genes are TRBV28 and TRBJ2-7; a possible D gene is TRBD1 (5 bases). V was shortened by 8 bases and J by 3 bases, with 14 bases between the two germline ends. CDR3 length: 13 residues. Germline V lookup: CDR1 MDHEN, CDR2 SYDVKM. The DNA for the CDR3 is TGTGCCAGCTCTATAGGGGATGGCTACGAGCAGTACTTC. Protein product: CASSIGDGYEQYF.

This chain uses TRBV7-6 with TRBJ2-5, with D unresolved. The V gene's germline CDR1 is SGHVS and CDR2 FNYEAQ. The CDR3 is made up of 11 amino acids. V shed 2 bases and J shed 4 bases, with 2 bases lying between them. This CDR3 is CASSLLETQYF. CDR3 bases: TGTGCCAGCAGCTTATTAGAGACCCAGTACTTC. Filled out from reference TRBV7-6 and TRBJ2-5, the complete variable domain reads GAGVSQSPRYKVTKRGQDVALRCDPISGHVSLYWYRQALGQGPEFLTYFNYEAQQDKSGLPNDRFSAERPEGSISTLTIQRTEQRDSAMYRCASSLLETQYFGPGTRLLVL.

V and J are TRBV2 and TRBJ2-1; 8 nucleotides align to TRBD1. The CDR3 runs 14 residues. Trimming at V came to 6 bases and at J to 4 bases, leaving 5 bases not matched to a gene. Germline V lookup: CDR1 SNHLY, CDR2 FYNNEI. Written as DNA, the CDR3 is TGTGCCAGCAGCCAGGACAGGGCGTACAATGAGCAGTTCTTC. It translates to CASSQDRAYNEQFF.

This clone was recorded only once. The genes are TRBV7-6 and TRBJ2-3; TRBD2 agrees at 10 bases. The V and J ends lost 5 bases and 5 bases, in that order; junction bases with no gene match: 10. Germline V gene data show CDR1 as SGHVS and CDR2 as FNYEAQ. CDR3 length: 16 residues. The CDR3 region is CASSPSGSIGKDTQYF. The CDR3 nucleotides read TGTGCCAGCAGCCCTAGCGGGAGTATTGGCAAAGATACGCAGTATTTT. Using reference TRBV7-6 and TRBJ2-3 for the parts outside the CDR3, the full variable domain is GAGVSQSPRYKVTKRGQDVALRCDPISGHVSLYWYRQALGQGPEFLTYFNYEAQQDKSGLPNDRFSAERPEGSISTLTIQRTEQRDSAMYRCASSPSGSIGKDTQYFGPGTRLTVL.

V is TRBV29-1 and J is TRBJ2-1; perhaps TRBD1 as D (5 bases). Trimming removed 7 bases at V and 8 bases at J, with 24 bases between. The germline CDR1 and CDR2 sequences are SQVTM and ANQGSEA. The CDR3 totals 15 residues. This CDR3 reads CSGMGRYPVVDEQFF. Here the CDR3 DNA reads TGCAGCGGGATGGGGCGTTATCCGGTGGTCGATGAGCAGTTCTTC.

The chain links TRBV28 to TRBJ2-5; D call uncertain. Germline loops: CDR1 MDHEN, CDR2 SYDVKM. The CDR3 is made up of 16 amino acids. Trimming removed 2 bases at V and 4 bases at J, with 17 bases between. CDR3 in amino acids: CASSLGRYAAGETQYF. The CDR3 DNA is TGTGCCAGCAGTTTAGGCCGGTATGCGGCTGGAGAGACCCAGTACTTC.

V is TRBV27 and J is TRBJ2-7; 12 nucleotides line up with TRBD2. CDR3 size: 14 residues. Unmatched junction bases numbered 6, after V lost 6 bases and J lost 6 bases. Germline-derived CDR1 and CDR2 are MNHEY and SMNVEV (reference sequence). CDR3 protein: CASRGALAGGEQYF. DNA for the CDR3: TGTGCCAGCAGAGGAGCACTAGCGGGAGGCGAGCAGTACTTC.

V is TRBV28 and J is TRBJ1-2, with D maybe TRBD1 (6 bases). This CDR3 contains 18 residues. Trimming cost V 5 bases and J 3 bases, with 25 bases left between them. Germline-derived CDR1 and CDR2 are MDHEN and SYDVKM. Here the CDR3 reads CASSPPYRTVAGDYGYTF. CDR3 sequence (DNA): TGTGCCAGCAGTCCGCCGTACAGGACAGTGGCTGGGGACTATGGCTACACCTTC.

This CDR3 is CSVESGRAPDTQYF. Written as DNA, the CDR3 is TGCAGCGTTGAGTCGGGGAGGGCCCCGGATACGCAGTATTTT. The chain employs TRBV29-1 and TRBJ2-3; the match to TRBD2 covers 7 bases. The CDR3 extends over 14 amino acids. With V trimmed by 3 bases and J by 6 bases, 9 bases remained unmatched. Per germline, CDR1 SQVTM and CDR2 ANQGSEA.

The chain couples TRBV5-1 to TRBJ2-1; 13 nucleotides match TRBD2. The CDR3 has 17 amino acids. CDR1 and CDR2 from the germline V gene are SGHRS and YFSETQ. V was pared by 3 bases and J by 5 bases, with 8 bases of the junction left unmatched. The CDR3 nucleotides read TGCGCCAGCAGCTCCAGGACTAGCGGGAGTTTTAACAATGAGCAGTTCTTC. Translation gives CASSSRTSGSFNNEQFF.

V is TRBV7-9 and J is TRBJ2-3; 9 bases map to TRBD2. Per the germline V gene, CDR1 is SEHNR and CDR2 is FQNEAQ (reference sequence). Trimming at V came to 3 bases and at J to 3 bases, leaving 4 bases not matched to a gene. CDR3 length: 15 residues. CDR3 DNA: TGTGCCAGCAGCTTCTTAGCGGGAGTAACAGATACGCAGTATTTT. It specifies CASSFLAGVTDTQYF.

The rearrangement links TRBV28 to TRBJ1-1; 9 positions agree with TRBD1. The CDR3 loop spans 13 amino acids. In germline, CDR1 is MDHEN, CDR2 SYDVKM. After removal of 6 bases from V and 4 bases from J, the junction contained 3 bases not matched to a gene. CDR3 loop: CASRGDRATEAFF. The CDR3 coding sequence is TGTGCCAGCAGGGGGGACAGGGCCACTGAAGCTTTCTTT.

The chain uses TRBV19 and TRBJ2-5; D is perhaps TRBD2 (5 bases). The V gene's germline CDR1 is LNHDA and CDR2 SQIVND (reference sequence). V lost 1 base to trimming and J lost 5 bases, with 14 bases between them. This CDR3 has 15 residues. Here the CDR3 DNA reads TGTGCCAGTAGTATAGGCACAACTAGTACGGAGACCCAGTACTTC. This sequence encodes CASSIGTTSTETQYF. The variable domain in full, completed from reference TRBV19 and TRBJ2-5, reads DGGITQSPKYLFRKEGQNVTLSCEQNLNHDAMYWYRQDPGQGLRLIYYSQIVNDFQKGDIAEGYSVSREKKESFPLTVTSAQKNPTAFYLCASSIGTTSTETQYFGPGTRLLVL.

The chain links TRBV28 to TRBJ1-1; D gene unclear. The CDR3 extends over 14 amino acids. V lost 3 bases, J lost 3 bases, and 11 bases lay in between. Germline CDR1 and CDR2: MDHEN and SYDVKM. The DNA of the CDR3 is TGTGCCAGCAGTTTGGGTCCGGCGGACACTGAAGCTTTCTTT. It specifies CASSLGPADTEAFF. Full variable domain (remainder filled in from reference TRBV28 and TRBJ1-1): DVKVTQSSRYLVKRTGEKVFLECVQDMDHENMFWYRQDPGLGLRLIYFSYDVKMKEKGDIPEGYSVSREKKERFSLILESASTNQTSMYLCASSLGPADTEAFFGQGTRLTVV.

V gene TRBV19 combines with J gene TRBJ1-2; 7 bases align to TRBD1. This CDR3 is 13 amino acids long. V was clipped by 6 bases and J by 8 bases; unmatched bases: 9. CDR1 and CDR2 (germline): LNHDA, SQIVND (reference sequence). The chain's CDR3 is CASSIEGATGYTF. In nucleotides, the CDR3 is TGTGCCAGTAGCATCGAGGGGGCTACCGGCTACACCTTC.